The clone carrying this T cell receptor (beta chain) showed up many times. Its antigen is not known. The read is 3 residues too short to cover the CDR3 end, so that end is filled in from the germline J gene. The record originates from a study of T cell clonality in common variable immunodeficiency. General study results and limits: T cell subpopulation sequencing would be needed to explain CVID clonality. Reportedly, TCR beta sequences from common variable immunodeficiency showed fewer deletions and N-nucleotide insertions.

CVID subjects were 15 or so female and 25 to 30 male, aged roughly 9 to 64. Sequenced by immunoSEQ multiplex PCR; TCRdb stores in-frame clones only, minus some. The specimen has approximately 20,000 clones, none found just once. The J segment lost 0 bases and the V segment lost 7 bases, leaving 5 bases of the junction unmatched. Germline V gives CDR1 SQVTM, CDR2 ANQGSEA. There are 13 residues in the CDR3. Sequenced: peripheral blood mononuclear cells. The receptor's source is a human donor with common variable immunodeficiency. The V call is TRBV29-1, the J call TRBJ1-1; 7 bases fit TRBD1. CDR3 DNA (partial): TGCAGCGCCAAGGGACAGATGAACACTGAA. Its translation: CSAKGQMNTE. The full CDR3 reads CSAKGQMNTEAFF.